This TCR beta chain was documented in a study of OX40 agonist ivuxolimab in advanced cancers. The count of this clone is one. Its target is unknown. This CDR3 has 15 amino acids. V shed 6 bases and J shed 4 bases, with 18 bases lying between them. Germline lookup yields CDR1 MDHEN and CDR2 SYDVKM. The table came from immunoSEQ multiplex PCR; TCRdb's copy has only in-frame clones and leaves some out. The sample lists roughly 79,000 clones, 91% occurring once. Broader study findings: Certain nonresponders additionally had low normalized T-cell clonal expansion. At doses 0.1 to 3.0 mg/kg, CD4+ and CD8+ clones expanded.

Material: CD4+ or CD8+ T cells sorted from blood, obtained in a trial of the OX40 agonist ivuxolimab. The chain is built from TRBV28 and TRBJ1-2; a weak D match, TRBD1 (6 bases). The TCR sequence derives from an adult with an advanced solid tumor such as melanoma, head and neck, liver or kidney cancer. The DNA for the CDR3 is TGTGCCAGCAGCTTTCCGACAGGAATGGGCTATGGCTACACCTTC. It is translated as CASSFPTGMGYGYTF.